The source of this T cell receptor (beta chain) is a study of Ad26.COV2.S vaccination and SARS-CoV-2 variants. In the study overall: Donor allocation was to the COV1001 Ad26.COV2.S trial arm. Participants got Ad26.COV2.S intramuscularly, once or twice 56 days apart.

The CDR3 sequence is 17 residues long. Trimming removed 1 base from V and 2 bases from J; junction bases left unmatched: 8. The V gene's germline CDR1 is LGHDT and CDR2 YNNKEL (reference sequence). About this clone: Its antigen is unknown.

Sequenced by immunoSEQ multiplex PCR; TCRdb stores in-frame clones only, minus some. The sample includes 440,000 or so clones, 90% of them seen just once. Treatment reported: about 20 received Ad26.COV2.S at low or high dose, single or two shots; roughly 5 received placebo; per-sample allocation not given. Collection of samples fell on day 63 after the first vaccine or placebo injection. An Ad26 vector was used to express Wuhan-strain SARS-CoV-2 spike as the vaccine. Overall study findings and caveats: A substantial breadth of spike-specific CD8+ and CD4+ T cell responses after vaccination has been reported.

The chain combines TRBV3-1 (or the pseudogene TRBV3-2) with TRBJ2-1; 7 nucleotides agree with TRBD2. Sequenced here: peripheral blood, sampled in a trial of Ad26.COV2.S vaccine versus placebo. The sequence derives from a person between 18 and 59 years old who received the Ad26.COV2.S COVID-19 vaccine or a placebo. CDR3 bases: TGTGCCAGCAGCCAAGTTTGGGGGAGGGCCGCCTACAATGAGCAGTTCTTC. Protein product: CASSQVWGRAAYNEQFF.